This T cell receptor beta chain came from a study of T cell repertoires in cytomegalovirus infection. V was pared by 5 bases and J by 14 bases, with 11 bases of the junction left unmatched. The CDR3 runs 13 residues. Germline lookup yields CDR1 SGHTA and CDR2 FQGTGA. This clonotype appeared a few times. TCRdb itself ran the reads through MiXCR, one entry per CDR3 protein. This sample yields 500,000 or so distinct CDR3 sequences, of which 16% are seen a single time; more than 20% belongs to the top ten. The V call is TRBV7-3, the J call TRBJ2-1, with 8 bases aligning to TRBD2. The clonotype was recovered from a human donor in good health (CMV status not recorded). Some clones in this sample may be carry-over from other donors' samples. The sequenced material came from CD8+ T cells from PBMCs. CDR3 residues: CASSQGGAGGEFF. In DNA form, the CDR3 reads TGTGCCAGCAGCCAAGGCGGGGCGGGAGGAGAGTTCTTC.